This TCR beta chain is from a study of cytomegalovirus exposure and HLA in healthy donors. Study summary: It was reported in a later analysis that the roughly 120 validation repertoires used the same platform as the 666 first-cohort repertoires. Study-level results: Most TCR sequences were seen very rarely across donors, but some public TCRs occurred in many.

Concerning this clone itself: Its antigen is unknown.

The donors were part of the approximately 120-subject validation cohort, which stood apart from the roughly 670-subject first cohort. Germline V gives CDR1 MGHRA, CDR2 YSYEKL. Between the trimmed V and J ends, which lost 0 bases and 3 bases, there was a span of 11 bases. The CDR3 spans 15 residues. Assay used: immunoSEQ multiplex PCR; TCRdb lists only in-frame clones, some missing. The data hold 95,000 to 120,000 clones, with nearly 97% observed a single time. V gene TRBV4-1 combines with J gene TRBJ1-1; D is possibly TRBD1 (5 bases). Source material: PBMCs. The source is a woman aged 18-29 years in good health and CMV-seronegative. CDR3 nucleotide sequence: TGCGCCAGCAGCCAAGATGGTCTAGGGGACACTGAAGCTTTCTTT. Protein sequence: CASSQDGLGDTEAFF.